The clone carrying this T cell receptor beta chain was observed many times. The data were obtained in a study of T-cell memory formation after mild COVID-19. This CDR3 comprises 13 residues. Germline V gene lookup returns CDR1 SEHNR and CDR2 FQNEAQ (reference sequence). V lost 8 bases and J 0 bases, leaving 9 bases between the germline ends. TCRdb redid the calling of the 5' RACE reads with MiXCR, one entry per CDR3 protein. In the table there are 300,000 to 400,000 distinct CDR3 sequences, approximately 15% of which are singletons. The receptor was derived from a man younger than 35 who had mild COVID-19 (a few samples of this study predate the infection). Cell type and time point are not known. Specimen: PBMCs or a T cell subset sorted from them (not recorded which). The chain is built from TRBV7-9 and TRBJ2-3; D is ambiguous. CDR3 in DNA: TGTGCCAGCCGCGTTTCTAGCACAGATACGCAGTATTTT. Encoded protein: CASRVSSTDTQYF. The full variable domain, in which reference TRBV7-9 and TRBJ2-3 provide the parts outside the CDR3, is DTGVSQNPRHKITKRGQNVTFRCDPISEHNRLYWYRQTLGQGPEFLTYFQNEAQLEKSRLLSDRFSAERPKGSFSTLEIQRTEQGDSAMYLCASRVSSTDTQYFGPGTRLTVL.